Listed here are 5 T cell receptor beta chains from one sample, sequenced in a study of shared clonotypes between healthy human individuals. Assay: immunoSEQ multiplex PCR; the TCRdb copy retains only in-frame clones and omits some. The data show millions of clones, around 95% seen once. The sequenced material came from naive CD4+ T cells sorted from blood. The sample's subset: CD45RA+ positively selected. Every receptor here comes from a man aged 18 to 35 in good health.

For the CDR3, the DNA is TGTGCCAGTAGGCGGGCAGCTGGAAACACCATATATTTT. Its protein is CASRRAAGNTIYF. The V gene is TRBV19, the J gene TRBJ1-3; D is ambiguous. Germline CDR1 reads LNHDA; CDR2 reads SQIVND (reference sequence). Between the trimmed V and J ends, which lost 6 bases and 2 bases, there was a span of 8 bases. This CDR3 contains 13 residues.

The gene calls are TRBV2 and TRBJ2-5; 11 nucleotides align to TRBD2. The CDR3 consists of 14 residues. V trimming: 8 bases; J trimming: 7 bases; junction bases outside the gene matches: 9. Germline V gene lookup returns CDR1 SNHLY and CDR2 FYNNEI. The CDR3 DNA is TGTGCCAGCCGACGGACTAGCGGGTATGCGACCCAGTACTTC. Protein product: CASRRTSGYATQYF.

This rearrangement joins TRBV27 to TRBJ1-4; D not certain. CDR1 MNHEY and CDR2 SMNVEV come from the germline V gene (reference sequence). V was trimmed by 6 bases and J by 2 bases, leaving 13 bases between them. The length of the CDR3 is 15 residues. Here the CDR3 reads CASRDRGLTNEKLFF. Written as DNA, the CDR3 is TGTGCCAGCAGAGATCGGGGTCTGACTAATGAAAAACTGTTTTTT.

This chain joins TRBV6-1 and TRBJ2-1; D might be TRBD2 (5 bases). This CDR3 has 14 residues. V lost 6 bases, J lost 0 bases, and 9 bases lay in between. Per germline, CDR1 MNHNS and CDR2 SASEGT. The CDR3 is CASRRADSYNEQFF. CDR3 nucleotide sequence: TGTGCCAGCAGAAGAGCGGACTCCTACAATGAGCAGTTCTTC.

The V and J genes are TRBV6-1 and TRBJ1-5; 7 nucleotides align to TRBD1. Germline values: CDR1 MNHNS, CDR2 SASEGT. Trimming cost V 7 bases and J 4 bases; bases outside gene matches: 4. CDR3 length: 13 residues. The CDR3 bases are TGTGCCAGCATAGGACAGGTTAATCAGCCCCAGCATTTT. It translates to CASIGQVNQPQHF.